Listed below are T cell receptor beta chains from one sample, sequenced in a study of blood T cells in healthy people across ages. TCRdb recomputed calls from the 5' RACE reads with MiXCR, one row per CDR3 protein. The data hold 700,000 to 950,000 distinct CDR3 sequences, with roughly two fifths observed a single time. The sequencing input was blood. The receptors derive from a woman aged 55-75 years in good health. The CDR3 runs from the conserved cysteine through the conserved F or W. The order of the fields is V gene, J gene, clone size, D gene, CDR3 length, CDR3 DNA, CDR3 protein. D genes are given only for firm matches. Clone size is not always given. Where it is, it says once, few, many or a class for expanded clones.

TRBV28,TRBJ2-4,.,TRBD2,16,TGTGCCAGCAAACGAGGGAGGGCGGTAGCCAAAAACATTCAGTACTTC,CASKRGRAVAKNIQYF
TRBV28,TRBJ2-5,.,.,12,TGTGCCAGCAGTTCCCCTTACAGGAGTTCGTACTTC,CASSSPYRSSYF
TRBV6-1,TRBJ2-5,few,TRBD1,14,TGTGCCAGCAGTGAACCAGGACAGGGAGAGACCCAGTACTTC,CASSEPGQGETQYF
TRBV20-1,TRBJ1-2,.,.,13,TGCAGTGCACCGACGGGACCCCGGCTCGGCTACACCTTC,CSAPTGPRLGYTF
TRBV18,TRBJ2-7,few,.,15,TGTGCCAGCTCACCACGGAACGAACTAGTTCACGAGCAGTACTTC,CASSPRNELVHEQYF
TRBV7-9,TRBJ2-5,.,.,14,TGTGCCAGCAGCCGGGACCAGGGCGTCAGTGAGCAGTACTTC,CASSRDQGVSEQYF
TRBV18,TRBJ2-3,.,.,15,TGTGCCAGCTCACCTACCGTAGGAAGCACAGATACGCAGTATTTT,CASSPTVGSTDTQYF
TRBV29-1,TRBJ2-7,.,.,12,TGCAGCGCCCTGGTGCAGGCCTACGAGCAGTACTTC,CSALVQAYEQYF
TRBV20-1,TRBJ2-1,.,.,16,TGCAGTGCTCCGGGTGTCGTGAGGACTTCCTACAATGAGCAGTTCTTC,CSAPGVVRTSYNEQFF
TRBV5-6,TRBJ2-5,few,TRBD1,16,TGTGCCAGCAGCTTGGACAGGGGGCTTTTTTGGGAGACCCAGTACTTC,CASSLDRGLFWETQYF
TRBV5-1,TRBJ2-2,.,TRBD2,18,TGCGCCAGCAGCTTGGCGCGACTAGCGGATCCGTTAGGCGGGGAGCTGTTTTTT,CASSLARLADPLGGELFF
TRBV24-1,TRBJ2-5,.,TRBD1,15,TGTGCCACCAGTGACAGGGACAGGGACCAAGAGACCCAGTACTTC,CATSDRDRDQETQYF
TRBV3-1,TRBJ1-2,few,.,14,TGTGCCAGCAGCCCAACGGACAGTAACTATGGCTACACCTTC,CASSPTDSNYGYTF
TRBV28,TRBJ2-3,.,.,15,TGTGCCAGCAGACCGAGCCCGCCCCTTACAGATACGCAGTATTTT,CASRPSPPLTDTQYF
TRBV29-1,TRBJ2-7,many,TRBD2,14,TGCAGCGTTGCCCGGACTAGCGGACCCTACGAGCAGTACTTC,CSVARTSGPYEQYF
TRBV5-8,TRBJ2-5,few,TRBD2,16,TGTGCCAGCAGATTCGGGACTAGCGTGAATCAAGAGACCCAGTACTTC,CASRFGTSVNQETQYF
TRBV20-1,TRBJ1-1,few,.,14,TGCAGTGCTAGGAGGGCGGAAGTTAACACTGAAGCTTTCTTT,CSARRAEVNTEAFF
TRBV5-6,TRBJ2-7,.,.,14,TGTGCCAGCAGCTTGGTTTACTCGCTCCACGAGCAGTACTTC,CASSLVYSLHEQYF
TRBV14,TRBJ2-7,few,.,14,TGTGCCAGCAGCAACCGGGACTGGGCCTACGAGCAGTACTTC,CASSNRDWAYEQYF
TRBV20-1,TRBJ2-7,.,.,15,TGCAGCTCAAGGGGAGTAGGAGGCTCCCCCAATGAGCAGTACTTC,CSSRGVGGSPNEQYF
TRBV11-2,TRBJ2-5,once,.,15,TGTGCCAGCAGCTTAGACCCAGGTTTTTGGGAGACCCAGTACTTC,CASSLDPGFWETQYF
TRBV11-2,TRBJ2-1,few,TRBD2,17,TGTGCCAGCAGCCAAGGGACTAGCGGGAGCCCACGTAATGAGCAGTTCTTC,CASSQGTSGSPRNEQFF
TRBV20-1,TRBJ2-7,few,TRBD2,15,TGCAGTGCTAGAGATAGCGGGAGGGGGGCCTACGAGCAGTACTTC,CSARDSGRGAYEQYF
TRBV20-1,TRBJ2-3,once,TRBD2,16,TGCAGTGCTAGAGATATGAGCGGGGTCAGCACAGATACGCAGTATTTT,CSARDMSGVSTDTQYF
TRBV18,TRBJ2-5,.,.,18,TGTGCCAGCTCACCAAGTCTAAAGGGGGGGCATAAGAACAATGAGCAGTACTTC,CASSPSLKGGHKNNEQYF
TRBV7-2,TRBJ2-3,few,TRBD2,15,TGTGCCAGCAGCTTAGGGCTAGCGGCCACAGATACGCAGTATTTT,CASSLGLAATDTQYF
TRBV11-2,TRBJ1-2,.,.,13,TGTGCCAGCAGCTCGAACCAGGGGTTTGGCTACACCTTC,CASSSNQGFGYTF
TRBV20-1,TRBJ1-2,.,.,15,TGCAGTGCTAGTCCAGTGGGTTCCCCTAACTATGGCTATATCTTC,CSASPVGSPNYGYIF
TRBV10-3,TRBJ2-3,.,.,13,TGTGCCATTCAAAGTAGTCCCCACGATACGCAGTATTTT,CAIQSSPHDTQYF
TRBV3-1,TRBJ2-7,.,.,16,TGTGCCAGCAGCCAAGAGCTCCTAGCGAGCTCCTACGAGCAGTACTTC,CASSQELLASSYEQYF
TRBV4-1,TRBJ2-1,few,TRBD2,17,TGCGCCAGCAGCCAAGAGAGCACTAGCGGGGGCCGGAATGAGCAGTTCTTC,CASSQESTSGGRNEQFF
TRBV12-3/TRBV12-4,TRBJ2-1,.,TRBD1,14,TGTGCCAGCAGTCGTGGGACAGCATACAATGAGCAGTTCTTC,CASSRGTAYNEQFF
TRBV6-5,TRBJ2-7,.,TRBD2,17,TGTGCCAGCAGTCAGGCATTAGCGGGGGGACCCTCCTACGAGCAGTACTTC,CASSQALAGGPSYEQYF
TRBV10-3,TRBJ1-4,.,.,15,TGTGCCATCAGTGAGTCGTCGGGGACTAATGAAAAACTGTTTTTT,CAISESSGTNEKLFF
TRBV7-3,TRBJ1-2,.,TRBD1,13,TGTGCCGGCAGCACAGGGACAGGGTATGGCTACACCTTC,CAGSTGTGYGYTF
TRBV19,TRBJ2-7,few,.,13,TGTGCCAGTAGTCCATGGGACTCCTACGAGCAGTACTTC,CASSPWDSYEQYF
TRBV20-1,TRBJ2-7,.,TRBD2,16,TGCAGTGCCCTCGAAGGGGAGCGGGGGACCTCCTACGAGCAGTACTTC,CSALEGERGTSYEQYF
TRBV12-3/TRBV12-4,TRBJ1-1,.,TRBD1,13,TGTGCCAGCAGTTCCGGGACAGACACTGAAGCTTTCTTT,CASSSGTDTEAFF
TRBV7-9,TRBJ2-1,many,.,15,TGTGCCAGCAGCTTAGCCACCGGGGGAGAGGGCCAGCAGTTCTTC,CASSLATGGEGQQFF
TRBV28,TRBJ2-7,once,.,16,TGTGCCAGCAGTGGCCGGGGTAAGGGTAGTTGGAATGAGCAGTACTTC,CASSGRGKGSWNEQYF
TRBV9,TRBJ2-7,.,.,17,TGTGCCGGCAGCGCTACCGACAGCCCGGCAGCCGACTACGAGCAGTACTTC,CAGSATDSPAADYEQYF
TRBV13,TRBJ1-6,many,.,16,TGTGCCAGCAGCGCAAGGGTGAGCTCCTATAATTCACCCCTCCACTTT,CASSARVSSYNSPLHF
TRBV20-1,TRBJ2-5,.,.,12,TGCAGTGCTAGAGAATATAAGCATGAGCAGTACTTC,CSAREYKHEQYF
TRBV4-2,TRBJ2-1,.,.,16,TGTGCCAGCAGCCAAGTTGGGGTAGCGACAGGAGATGAGCAGTTCTTC,CASSQVGVATGDEQFF
TRBV18,TRBJ2-3,few,.,14,TGTGCCAGCTCACCACCGTCGGAGACAGATACGCAGTATTTT,CASSPPSETDTQYF
TRBV4-3,TRBJ1-2,.,.,17,TGCGCCAGCAGTCGGAATAGCGCCGTCAGGGGTTTGAGTGGCTACACCTTC,CASSRNSAVRGLSGYTF
TRBV6-6,TRBJ1-2,.,.,16,TGTGCCAGCAGTTACCCGGAGGAAGAAGCTAACTATGGCTACACCTTC,CASSYPEEEANYGYTF
TRBV12-3/TRBV12-4,TRBJ1-6,many,TRBD1,14,TGTGCCAGCAGTTCGGACAGGGGGCATTCACCCCTCCACTTT,CASSSDRGHSPLHF